This TCR beta chain was sequenced during a study of blood T cells in healthy people across ages. Germline loops: CDR1 SGHAT, CDR2 FQNNGV. The length of the CDR3 is 15 residues. After removal of 4 bases from V and 7 bases from J, the junction contained 7 bases not matched to a gene. Combining a sample-barcoded 5' primer with a J-beta primer mix, a second PCR ran for roughly 6 to 11 cycles. In TCRdb, the 5' RACE reads were re-called with MiXCR into one record per CDR3 protein. The sample records 380,000 or so distinct CDR3 sequences, 45% to 60% being singletons. The V call is TRBV11-2, the J call TRBJ1-6; 7 bases are a match to TRBD1. The clonotype originates from a man aged 60 to 75 in good health. The sequencing sample was made of blood. Here the CDR3 DNA reads TGTGCCAGCAGCTCAGTACAGGGGATGAATTCACCCCTCCACTTT. Translating gives CASSSVQGMNSPLHF.